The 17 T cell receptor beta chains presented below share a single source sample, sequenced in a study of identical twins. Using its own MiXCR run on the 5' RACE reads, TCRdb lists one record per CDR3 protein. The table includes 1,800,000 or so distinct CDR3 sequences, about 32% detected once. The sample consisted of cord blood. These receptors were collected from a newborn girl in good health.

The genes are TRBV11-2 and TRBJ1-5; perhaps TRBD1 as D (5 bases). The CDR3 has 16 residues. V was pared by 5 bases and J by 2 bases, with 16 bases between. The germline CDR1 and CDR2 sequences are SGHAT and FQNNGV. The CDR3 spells CASSIGIMGGNQPQHF. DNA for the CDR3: TGTGCCAGCAGCATAGGAATTATGGGGGGCAATCAGCCCCAGCATTTT.

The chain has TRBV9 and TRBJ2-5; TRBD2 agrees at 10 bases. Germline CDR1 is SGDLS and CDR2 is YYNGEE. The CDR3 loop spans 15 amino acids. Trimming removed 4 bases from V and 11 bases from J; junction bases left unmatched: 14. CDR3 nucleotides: TGTGCCAGCAGCCCAAAGCGGGAGGGTTGGAATGAGCAGTACTTC. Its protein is CASSPKREGWNEQYF. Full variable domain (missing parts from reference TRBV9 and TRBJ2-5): DSGVTQTPKHLITATGQRVTLRCSPRSGDLSVYWYQQSLDQGLQFLIQYYNGEERAKGNILERFSAQQFPDLHSELNLSSLELGDSALYFCASSPKREGWNEQYFGPGTRLLVL.

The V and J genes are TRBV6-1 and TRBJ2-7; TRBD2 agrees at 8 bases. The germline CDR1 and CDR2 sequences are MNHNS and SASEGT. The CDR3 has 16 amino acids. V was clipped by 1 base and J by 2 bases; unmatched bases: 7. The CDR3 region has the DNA TGTGCCAGCAGTGAAGTCCGACTAGCGTTTCCCTACGAGCAGTACTTC. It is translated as CASSEVRLAFPYEQYF.

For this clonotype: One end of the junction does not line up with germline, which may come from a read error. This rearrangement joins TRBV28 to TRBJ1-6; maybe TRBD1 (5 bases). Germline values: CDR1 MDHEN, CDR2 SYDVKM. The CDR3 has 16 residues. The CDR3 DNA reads TGTGCCAGCAGTTTTACCGGGGCCAAATATAATCCACCCCTCCACTTT. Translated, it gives CASSFTGAKYNPPLHF.

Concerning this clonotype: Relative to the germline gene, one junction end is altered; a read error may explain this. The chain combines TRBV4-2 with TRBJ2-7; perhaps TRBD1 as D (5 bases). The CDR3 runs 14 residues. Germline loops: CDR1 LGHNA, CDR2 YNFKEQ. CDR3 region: CAGSQVAGNDEQYF. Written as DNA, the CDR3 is TGTGCCGGCAGCCAAGTCGCAGGGAACGACGAGCAGTACTTC.

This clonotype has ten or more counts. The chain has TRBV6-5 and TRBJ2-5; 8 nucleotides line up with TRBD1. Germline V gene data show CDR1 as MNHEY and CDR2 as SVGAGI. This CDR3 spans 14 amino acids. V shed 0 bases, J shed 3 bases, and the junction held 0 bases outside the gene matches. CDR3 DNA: TGTGCCAGCAGTTACTCGGACAGGGAAGAGACCCAGTACTTC. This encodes CASSYSDREETQYF.

The chain's CDR3 is CATSVRASGTDNEQFF. DNA of the CDR3: TGTGCCACCAGTGTCAGGGCTAGCGGGACGGACAATGAGCAGTTCTTC. The V call is TRBV24-1, the J call TRBJ2-1; 9 bases fit TRBD2. CDR1 KGHDR and CDR2 SFDVKD come from the germline V gene. After removal of 5 bases from V and 5 bases from J, the junction contained 9 bases not matched to a gene. The CDR3 consists of 16 residues.

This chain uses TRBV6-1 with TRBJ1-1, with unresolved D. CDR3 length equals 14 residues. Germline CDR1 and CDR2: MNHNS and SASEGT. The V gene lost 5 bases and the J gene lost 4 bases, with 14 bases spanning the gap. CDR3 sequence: CASSTAGGTTEAFF. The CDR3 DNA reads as TGTGCCAGCAGTACGGCAGGAGGTACCACTGAAGCTTTCTTT.

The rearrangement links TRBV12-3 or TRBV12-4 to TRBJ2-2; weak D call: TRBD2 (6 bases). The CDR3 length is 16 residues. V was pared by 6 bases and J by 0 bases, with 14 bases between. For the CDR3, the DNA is TGTGCCAGCAGCCCTGGGACTTCCGCGAACACCGGGGAGCTGTTTTTT. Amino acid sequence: CASSPGTSANTGELFF.

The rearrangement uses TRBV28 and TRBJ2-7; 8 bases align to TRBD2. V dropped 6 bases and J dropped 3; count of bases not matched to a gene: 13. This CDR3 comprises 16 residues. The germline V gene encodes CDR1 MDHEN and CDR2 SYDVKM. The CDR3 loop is CASRIRGLAGNYEQYF. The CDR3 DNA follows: TGTGCCAGCAGGATTCGGGGTTTAGCGGGAAACTACGAGCAGTACTTC. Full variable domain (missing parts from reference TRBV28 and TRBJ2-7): DVKVTQSSRYLVKRTGEKVFLECVQDMDHENMFWYRQDPGLGLRLIYFSYDVKMKEKGDIPEGYSVSREKKERFSLILESASTNQTSMYLCASRIRGLAGNYEQYFGPGTRLTVT.

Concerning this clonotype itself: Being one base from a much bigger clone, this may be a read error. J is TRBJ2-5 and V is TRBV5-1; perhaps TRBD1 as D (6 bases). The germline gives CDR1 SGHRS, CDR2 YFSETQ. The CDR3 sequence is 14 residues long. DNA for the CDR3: TGCGCCAGCAGCTTCGGGACACCCCAAGAGGCCCAGTACTTC. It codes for CASSFGTPQEAQYF.

Here the CDR3 DNA reads TGTGCCAGCAGTATTAAGGGACGCCAAGAGACCCAGTACTTC. Its translation: CASSIKGRQETQYF. The chain joins TRBV6-6 to TRBJ2-5; D assignment may be TRBD1 or TRBD2 (5 bases each). Trimming took off 5 bases at V and 1 base at J, with 11 bases between the two ends. Germline CDR1 reads MNHNY; CDR2 reads SVGAGI (reference sequence). The CDR3 spans 14 residues.

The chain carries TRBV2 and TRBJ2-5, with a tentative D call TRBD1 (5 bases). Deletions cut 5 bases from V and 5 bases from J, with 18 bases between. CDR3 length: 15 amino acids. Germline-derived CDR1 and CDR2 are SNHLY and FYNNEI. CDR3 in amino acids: CASSQTGQGRETQYF. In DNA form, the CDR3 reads TGTGCCAGCAGTCAAACGGGTCAGGGAAGGGAGACCCAGTACTTC.

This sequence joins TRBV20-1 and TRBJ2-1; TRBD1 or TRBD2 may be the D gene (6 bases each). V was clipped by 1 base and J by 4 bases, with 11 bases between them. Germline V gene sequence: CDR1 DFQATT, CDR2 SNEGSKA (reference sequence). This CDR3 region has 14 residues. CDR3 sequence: CSARAGAEYNEQFF. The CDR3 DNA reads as TGCAGTGCTAGAGCGGGGGCCGAATACAATGAGCAGTTCTTC.

CDR3 nucleotide sequence: TGTGCCAGCAGTTTATCTAGCGGCCAGTACTTC. Encoded protein: CASSLSSGQYF. The rearrangement joins TRBV28 to TRBJ2-5, with 7 nucleotides matching TRBD2. V lost 1 base and J lost 10; bases outside the gene matches: 0. The V gene's germline CDR1 is MDHEN and CDR2 SYDVKM. This CDR3 region has 11 residues.

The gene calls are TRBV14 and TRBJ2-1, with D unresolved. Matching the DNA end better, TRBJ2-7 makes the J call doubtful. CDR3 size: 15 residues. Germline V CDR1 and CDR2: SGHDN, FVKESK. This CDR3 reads CASSPDGFSYNEQYF. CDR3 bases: TGTGCCAGCAGCCCGGACGGCTTCTCCTACAATGAGCAGTACTTC.

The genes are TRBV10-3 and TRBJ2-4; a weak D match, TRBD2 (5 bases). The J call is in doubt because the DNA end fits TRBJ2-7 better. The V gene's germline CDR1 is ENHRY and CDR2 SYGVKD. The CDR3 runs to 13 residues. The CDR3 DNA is TGTGCCATCGCGAGGGAAGAGCGGAACGAGCAGTACTTC. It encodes CAIAREERNEQYF.